The rows below give T cell receptor beta chains drawn from one sample of a study of T-cell reconstitution after alpha-beta-depleted transplantation in children. TCRdb re-analysed the PCR reads in MiXCR, keeping a single row per CDR3 protein. The sample consists of fewer than 1 million distinct CDR3 sequences, less than 20% of them appearing once. Sample: PBMCs, mostly from graft donor cells, taken 360 days after TCRalphabeta/CD19-depleted stem cell transplant. The receptors originated from a male patient between 10 and 17 years old who had a stem cell transplant for acute lymphoblastic leukemia, so the T cells may come from the graft donor. The CDR3 runs from the conserved cysteine through the conserved F or W. Fields, in order: D gene, V gene, clone size, J gene, CDR3 DNA, CDR3 protein. A D gene is named only where the DNA matches it firmly. Clone size is shown for a subset of rows, as once, few, many or a class of expanded clone.

NA,TRBV24-1,many,TRBJ2-3,TGTGCCACCACCCCGACGAGGGGAGATACGCAGTATTTT,CATTPTRGDTQYF
NA,TRBV7-9,NA,TRBJ2-2,TGTGCCAGCAGCCCCGGAGGCAGGATGAACACCGGGGAGCTGTTTTTT,CASSPGGRMNTGELFF
NA,TRBV5-1,NA,TRBJ1-1,TGCGCCAGGGGACCTGCGGGGTCGCACACTGAAGCTTTCTTT,CARGPAGSHTEAFF
NA,TRBV2,NA,TRBJ2-7,TGTGCCAGCAAACCATTAATACAGGGCTACGAGCAGTACTTC,CASKPLIQGYEQYF
TRBD2,TRBV7-9,NA,TRBJ2-7,TGTGCCAGCAGCTTAGTTGCCGCGACTAGCGGAGAGCAGTACTTC,CASSLVAATSGEQYF
NA,TRBV7-9,NA,TRBJ2-2,TGTGCCAGCAGCTTTATCTTAGGCGGGGAGCTGTTTTTT,CASSFILGGELFF
NA,TRBV20-1,NA,TRBJ2-6,TGCAGTGCTAGAGTCCAGGGTGGGGCCAACGTCCTGACTTTC,CSARVQGGANVLTF
NA,TRBV9,NA,TRBJ2-5,TGTGCCAGCAGCCCCGAAGTGGTCCAAGAGACCCAGTACTTC,CASSPEVVQETQYF
NA,TRBV9,NA,TRBJ2-1,TGTGCCAGCAGCGTTACGGAGTACAATGAGCAGTTCTTC,CASSVTEYNEQFF
TRBD1,TRBV15,few,TRBJ1-4,TGTGCCACCAGCAGCCCCCGGGACAGGGGGACGGCTAATGAAAAACTGTTTTTT,CATSSPRDRGTANEKLFF
NA,TRBV25-1,NA,TRBJ2-1,TGTGCCAGCAGCGCCATGGCGGGTCGAAGGGTGGGGCTACACAATGAGCAGTTCTTC,CASSAMAGRRVGLHNEQFF
NA,TRBV12-3/TRBV12-4,NA,TRBJ2-5,TGTGCCAGCAGTCGAATCAAGACCCAGTACTTC,CASSRIKTQYF
NA,TRBV12-3/TRBV12-4,many,TRBJ2-5,TGTGCCAGCAGTTTTTGGGCAGTCCAGGGGGAGACCCAGTACTTC,CASSFWAVQGETQYF
TRBD2,TRBV12-3/TRBV12-4,many,TRBJ2-7,TGTGCCAGCAGTTCTGGTCCGGGACTAGGGTTTTACGAGCAGTACTTC,CASSSGPGLGFYEQYF
TRBD2,TRBV14,once,TRBJ2-7,TGTGCCAGCAGCCGGACTAGCGGGATATACGAGCAGTACTTC,CASSRTSGIYEQYF
TRBD1,TRBV30,NA,TRBJ1-1,TGTGCCTGGGGACGCCCAGGGGGTGGGCTGAACACTGAAGCTTTCTTT,CAWGRPGGGLNTEAFF
TRBD2,TRBV12-5,few,TRBJ2-1,TGTGCTAGTGTCCTAGCGGGAAGGGAGCAGTTCTTC,CASVLAGREQFF
TRBD2,TRBV9,NA,TRBJ2-1,TGTGCCAGCAGCGTGGGAGCGGGAGCCGGGAATGAGCAGTTCTTC,CASSVGAGAGNEQFF